One and the same sample provided the 20 T cell receptor beta chains below, sequenced in a study of T cell responses to AZD1222 COVID-19 vaccine. The data were produced by immunoSEQ multiplex PCR, yet TCRdb's version contains in-frame clones alone and is incomplete. Here the sample spans 120,000 to 150,000 clones, about 90% being singletons. Specimen: peripheral blood, collected on day 0 of MenACWY control vaccination. These receptors were collected from an adult in good health.

This sequence joins TRBV14 and TRBJ1-3; no firm D call. Trimming removed 4 bases from V and 1 base from J, with 17 bases in between. Germline CDR1 is SGHDN and CDR2 is FVKESK. CDR3 length: 17 residues. The CDR3 nucleotides read TGTGCCAGCAGCCTTACGACGGGCCTCAAGTCTGGAAACACCATATATTTT. Translating it yields CASSLTTGLKSGNTIYF.

In DNA form, the CDR3 reads TGTGCCAGCAGCTTAGCGAAGGAGACCCAGTACTTC. Translation gives CASSLAKETQYF. The chain recombines TRBV7-9 with TRBJ2-5; D remains ambiguous. V was pared by 0 bases and J by 5 bases, with 4 bases between. CDR1 and CDR2 (germline): SEHNR, FQNEAQ (reference sequence). CDR3 length: 12 residues.

This chain joins TRBV2 and TRBJ1-4; 9 nucleotides align to TRBD1. The germline gives CDR1 SNHLY, CDR2 FYNNEI. Trimming removed 6 bases from V and 8 bases from J; junction bases left unmatched: 7. This CDR3 comprises 14 residues. The CDR3 is CASSLTGGAEKLFF. The DNA of the CDR3 is TGTGCCAGCAGCCTGACAGGGGGAGCGGAAAAACTGTTTTTT.

The chain is built from TRBV7-8 and TRBJ1-4, with 8 nucleotides matching TRBD1. The CDR3 is 15 residues long. V was pared by 4 bases and J by 4 bases, with 5 bases of the junction left unmatched. Germline V lookup: CDR1 SGHVS, CDR2 FQNEAQ. CDR3: CASSSQGAGNEKLFF. The CDR3 DNA reads as TGTGCCAGCAGCTCGCAGGGGGCTGGTAATGAAAAACTGTTTTTT. Full variable domain (missing parts from reference TRBV7-8 and TRBJ1-4): GAGVSQSPRYKVAKRGQDVALRCDPISGHVSLFWYQQALGQGPEFLTYFQNEAQLDKSGLPSDRFFAERPEGSVSTLKIQRTQQEDSAVYLCASSSQGAGNEKLFFGSGTQLSVL.

The chain recombines TRBV3-1 (or the pseudogene TRBV3-2) with TRBJ2-4; possible D gene TRBD2, 7 bases. Germline-derived CDR1 and CDR2 are LGHDT and YNNKEL (reference sequence). The CDR3 contains 13 residues. Trimming cost V 2 bases and J 8 bases, with 10 bases left between them. The CDR3 coding sequence is TGTGCCAGCAGCCAAACAGGGAGGGACATTCAGTACTTC. This sequence encodes CASSQTGRDIQYF.

The chain couples TRBV7-9 to TRBJ1-4, with 8 bases fitting TRBD1. The CDR3 loop spans 14 amino acids. CDR1 and CDR2 from the germline V gene are SEHNR and FQNEAQ (reference sequence). V shed 5 bases and J 6 bases; nucleotides not matched to a gene: 5. The CDR3 coding sequence is TGTGCCAGCAGCCTCAGGGGGCTCGATGAAAAACTGTTTTTT. Amino acids: CASSLRGLDEKLFF.

The chain employs TRBV2 and TRBJ2-3; D uncertain. Per the germline V gene, CDR1 is SNHLY and CDR2 is FYNNEI. V lost 3 bases, J lost 2 bases, and 6 bases lay in between. The CDR3 is made up of 13 amino acids. Written as DNA, the CDR3 is TGTGCCAGCAGTGACAGATTCACAGATACGCAGTATTTT. It is translated as CASSDRFTDTQYF.

V is TRBV11-2 and J is TRBJ1-4; no firm D call. The CDR3 spans 15 residues. The germline V gene encodes CDR1 SGHAT and CDR2 FQNNGV. Trimming took off 0 bases at V and 2 bases at J, with 7 bases between the two ends. Here the CDR3 reads CASSLELSTNEKLFF. DNA for the CDR3: TGTGCCAGCAGCTTAGAGCTGAGCACTAATGAAAAACTGTTTTTT.

The rearrangement joins TRBV5-1 to TRBJ2-5; D may be TRBD2 (5 bases). In germline, CDR1 is SGHRS, CDR2 YFSETQ. The CDR3 loop spans 12 amino acids. V dropped 7 bases and J dropped 2 bases, with 9 bases sitting between them. CDR3 nucleotide sequence: TGCGCCAGCGGGAGCGGACAAGAGACCCAGTACTTC. It specifies CASGSGQETQYF.

V usage is TRBV5-1 and J usage is TRBJ2-5; 8 bases map to TRBD1. Per the germline V gene, CDR1 is SGHRS and CDR2 is YFSETQ. The CDR3 consists of 13 residues. J was trimmed by 4 bases and V by 7 bases; bases with no gene match: 6. The CDR3 reads CASGQGSVETQYF. The CDR3 DNA follows: TGCGCCAGCGGACAGGGATCGGTAGAGACCCAGTACTTC.

The chain links TRBV14 to TRBJ1-5, with D possibly matching TRBD1 (5 bases). V was shortened by 4 bases and J by 0 bases, with 7 bases between the two germline ends. The germline gives CDR1 SGHDN, CDR2 FVKESK. The CDR3 sequence is 14 residues long. The CDR3 loop is CASSLGGSNQPQHF. The CDR3 nucleotides are TGTGCCAGCAGCCTGGGGGGTAGCAATCAGCCCCAGCATTTT.

This CDR3 is CASNRGRSWVTDTQYF. DNA for the CDR3: TGTGCCAGTAATAGGGGTCGCAGTTGGGTCACAGATACGCAGTATTTT. V and J are TRBV19 and TRBJ2-3; maybe TRBD1 (5 bases). Germline CDR1 and CDR2: LNHDA and SQIVND (reference sequence). Trimming stripped 7 bases from V and 2 bases from J, with 19 bases between. The CDR3 is made up of 16 amino acids. The entire variable domain, with the rest obtained from reference TRBV19 and TRBJ2-3, is as follows: DGGITQSPKYLFRKEGQNVTLSCEQNLNHDAMYWYRQDPGQGLRLIYYSQIVNDFQKGDIAEGYSVSREKKESFPLTVTSAQKNPTAFYLCASNRGRSWVTDTQYFGPGTRLTVL.

The V call is TRBV11-2, the J call TRBJ1-5; D perhaps matches TRBD1 (5 bases). Trimming took off 0 bases at V and 4 bases at J, with 10 bases between the two ends. The CDR3 length is 15 residues. Germline CDR1 reads SGHAT; CDR2 reads FQNNGV. CDR3 residues: CASSLDQGGNQPQHF. The DNA of the CDR3 is TGTGCCAGCAGCTTAGACCAGGGAGGGAATCAGCCCCAGCATTTT.

This chain connects TRBV7-2 to TRBJ2-3; D call uncertain. The CDR3 is 12 amino acids. V shed 3 bases and J shed 5 bases, with 6 bases lying between them. Germline-derived CDR1 and CDR2 are SGHTA and FQGNSA. The CDR3, as DNA: TGTGCCAGCAGCTTGACGCGAGATACGCAGTATTTT. It codes for CASSLTRDTQYF.

The chain couples TRBV30 to TRBJ2-7; 9 bases align to TRBD1. After removal of 4 bases from V and 3 bases from J, the junction contained 7 bases not matched to a gene. This CDR3 region has 14 residues. CDR1 GTSNPN and CDR2 SVGIG come from the germline V gene (reference sequence). The CDR3, as DNA: TGTGCCTGGACAAGGACAGGGGCAGGCTACGAGCAGTACTTC. Translated: CAWTRTGAGYEQYF. The whole variable domain, remainder taken from reference TRBV30 and TRBJ2-7, is SQTIHQWPATLVQPVGSPLSLECTVEGTSNPNLYWYRQAAGRGLQLLFYSVGIGQISSEVPQNLSASRPQDRQFILSSKKLLLSDSGFYLCAWTRTGAGYEQYFGPGTRLTVT.

The chain couples TRBV6-5 to TRBJ1-1, with 11 bases lining up with TRBD1. The germline V gene has CDR1 MNHEY and CDR2 SVGAGI. The CDR3 has 15 amino acids. Trimming removed 7 bases from V and 5 bases from J; junction bases left unmatched: 9. CDR3: CASIRKGQGGTEAFF. CDR3 coding DNA: TGTGCCAGCATTAGAAAGGGACAGGGGGGGACTGAAGCTTTCTTT.

The sample holds one count of this clone. The V and J genes are TRBV29-1 and TRBJ2-4; possibly TRBD1 for D (6 bases). The CDR3 extends over 14 amino acids. CDR1 SQVTM and CDR2 ANQGSEA come from the germline V gene. Trimming left V 5 bases short and J 3 bases short, with 14 bases between. CDR3 nucleotide sequence: TGCAGCGTTAAGGAATACAGGGACAAAAACATTCAGTACTTC. This translates into CSVKEYRDKNIQYF. Variable domain in full (rest from reference TRBV29-1 and TRBJ2-4): SAVISQKPSRDICQRGTSLTIQCQVDSQVTMMFWYRQQPGQSLTLIATANQGSEATYESGFVIDKFPISRPNLTFSTLTVSNMSPEDSSIYLCSVKEYRDKNIQYFGAGTRLSVL.

The rearrangement joins TRBV27 to TRBJ1-1; no clear D gene. Trimming took 7 bases from V and 6 from J, leaving 18 bases between them. This CDR3 comprises 14 residues. Germline CDR1 reads MNHEY; CDR2 reads SMNVEV (reference sequence). The CDR3 bases are TGTGCCAGCATCTCGATTGTTGGGGTCCCTGAAGCTTTCTTT. Protein sequence: CASISIVGVPEAFF.

J is TRBJ1-6 and V is TRBV25-1, with 7 bases that match TRBD1. J lost 14 bases, V lost 8 bases, and 15 bases had no gene match. The length of the CDR3 is 14 residues. Germline V gene data show CDR1 as MGHDK and CDR2 as SYGVNS. The CDR3 spells CASQSRDSFFTLHF. The CDR3 nucleotides read TGTGCCAGCCAGTCCCGGGACAGCTTTTTCACCCTCCACTTT.

V is TRBV15 and J is TRBJ2-1; D is perhaps TRBD1 (6 bases). This CDR3 is built from 18 residues. Trimming stripped 6 bases from V and 0 bases from J, with 21 bases between. Per the germline V gene, CDR1 is LNHNV and CDR2 is YYDKDF (reference sequence). CDR3 sequence reads: CATSGLDSYWSSYNEQFF. The DNA for the CDR3 is TGTGCCACCAGTGGGCTGGACAGTTATTGGAGCTCCTACAATGAGCAGTTCTTC.